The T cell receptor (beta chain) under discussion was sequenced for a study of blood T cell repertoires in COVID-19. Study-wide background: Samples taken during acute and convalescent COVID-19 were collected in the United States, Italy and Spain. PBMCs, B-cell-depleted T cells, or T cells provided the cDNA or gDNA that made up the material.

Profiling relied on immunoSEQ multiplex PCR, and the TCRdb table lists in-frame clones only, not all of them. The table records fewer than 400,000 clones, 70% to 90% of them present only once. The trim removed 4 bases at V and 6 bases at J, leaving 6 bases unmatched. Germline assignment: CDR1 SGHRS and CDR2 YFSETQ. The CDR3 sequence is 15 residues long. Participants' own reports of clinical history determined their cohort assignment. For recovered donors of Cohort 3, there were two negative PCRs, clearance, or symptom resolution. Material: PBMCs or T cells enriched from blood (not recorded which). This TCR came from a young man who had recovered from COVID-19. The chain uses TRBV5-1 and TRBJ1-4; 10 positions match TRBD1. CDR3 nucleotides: TGCGCCAGCAGCGCTGGTGGGACAGGGGATGAAAAACTGTTTTTT. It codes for CASSAGGTGDEKLFF. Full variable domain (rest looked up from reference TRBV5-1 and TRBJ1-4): KAGVTQTPRYLIKTRGQQVTLSCSPISGHRSVSWYQQTPGQGLQFLFEYFSETQRNKGNFPGRFSGRQFSNSRSEMNVSTLELGDSALYLCASSAGGTGDEKLFFGSGTQLSVL.